These T cell receptor beta chains were read from a single sample in a study of early T cells in non-severe SARS-CoV-2 infection. A single record per CDR3 protein comes from TCRdb applying MiXCR to the 5' RACE reads. The sample yields approximately 81,000 distinct CDR3 sequences, over 10% seen once. Sequencing used whole blood. These TCRs come from an adult who was a healthcare worker with PCR-confirmed SARS-CoV-2 infection or an uninfected control (not recorded which). The CDR3 runs from the conserved cysteine through the conserved F or W. Each record gives: J gene, clone size, V gene, D gene, CDR3 DNA, CDR3 protein. The D gene is left open where the match is weak. Some rows have no size entry. The others give once, few or many, or a class for an expanded clone.

TRBJ1-3 | . | TRBV25-1 | . | TGTGCCAGCAGTCTTTCAACATTCGGACACACCATATATTTT | CASSLSTFGHTIYF
TRBJ2-1 | few | TRBV20-1 | . | TGCAGTGCTAGTACGGACAAGAATGAGCAGTTCTTC | CSASTDKNEQFF
TRBJ1-1 | . | TRBV28 | . | TGTGCCAGCAGGCAACAGCCTACGCTGAGAAACACTTTCTTT | CASRQQPTLRNTFF
TRBJ1-2 | . | TRBV7-9 | . | TGTGCCAGCAGCTTAGAGGGCAGAGAGGGCGGCTACACCTTC | CASSLEGREGGYTF
TRBJ1-2 | many | TRBV12-3/TRBV12-4 | TRBD1 | TGTGCCAGCAGTTTACAACACAGGGGGCTAATTTCGGCCCCCACTTATGGCTACACCTTC | CASSLQHRGLISAPTYGYTF
TRBJ2-4 | few | TRBV7-9 | . | TGTGCCAGCAGTTCCGGGACCCAAGGGTACATTCAGTACTTC | CASSSGTQGYIQYF
TRBJ2-3 | few | TRBV6-5 | . | TGTGCCAGTGGGGCCGCAGGGAGGGATACGCAGTATTTT | CASGAAGRDTQYF
TRBJ1-5 | few | TRBV24-1 | . | TGTGCCACCAGTGATACAGGGAGAAATCAGCCCCAGCATTTT | CATSDTGRNQPQHF
TRBJ2-1 | few | TRBV4-2 | TRBD1 | TGTGCCAGCAGCCAACGGGACAGTGGGGATGAGCAGTTCTTC | CASSQRDSGDEQFF
TRBJ2-6 | few | TRBV29-1 | TRBD1 | TGCAGCGTTGATCAGGGGGCTGGGGCCAACGTCCTGACTTTC | CSVDQGAGANVLTF
TRBJ2-7 | few | TRBV28 | . | TGTGCCAGCAGTTCACCTCCCTACGAGCAGTACTTC | CASSSPPYEQYF
TRBJ1-5 | few | TRBV5-4 | . | TGTGCCAGCAGCCGGGAGGGCAATCAGCCCCAGCATTTT | CASSREGNQPQHF
TRBJ1-1 | . | TRBV7-9 | . | TGTGCCAGCAGGTTTACAGGAATGAACACTGAAGCTTTCTTT | CASRFTGMNTEAFF
TRBJ2-3 | few | TRBV12-3/TRBV12-4 | . | TGTGCCAGCAGTTTAGCCGAGCGAGATACGCAGTATTTT | CASSLAERDTQYF